Shown below are 24 T cell receptor beta chains from a single sample sequenced in a study of beta chain features in type 1 diabetes. Expressed TCRB transcripts were sequenced because the isolated RNA had all been reverse transcribed beforehand. Sequenced by immunoSEQ multiplex PCR; TCRdb stores in-frame clones only, minus some. The top ten clones hold under 1.5% of a sample with 130,000 to 150,000 clones, roughly 7.2% of them seen once. What was sequenced was central memory CD4+ T cells from blood. Every receptor here comes from a young woman in good health.

In this sample, this clone turned up a few times. V usage is TRBV28 and J usage is TRBJ1-3, with 7 bases aligning to TRBD1. CDR3 length equals 15 residues. Germline values: CDR1 MDHEN, CDR2 SYDVKM. V shed 6 bases and J 4 bases; nucleotides not matched to a gene: 9. The CDR3 DNA sequence: TGTGCCAGCAGACGACAACAGGGGAGGGGAAACACCATATATTTT. Its translation: CASRRQQGRGNTIYF.

This clone was observed a handful of times. The rearrangement links TRBV7-2 to TRBJ1-1; D gene uncertain. Germline CDR1 is SGHTA and CDR2 is FQGNSA. V dropped 5 bases and J dropped 1 base, with 8 bases sitting between them. The CDR3 has 13 amino acids. The CDR3 DNA follows: TGTGCCAGCAGCCCCGGGAGGAACACTGAAGCTTTCTTT. Its protein product is CASSPGRNTEAFF.

In this sample, this clone turned up a few times. This chain joins TRBV18 and TRBJ1-2, with 8 bases that match TRBD1. Trimming cost V 5 bases and J 3 bases; bases outside gene matches: 2. The CDR3 runs to 13 residues. The germline CDR1 and CDR2 sequences are KGHSH and LQKENI. The CDR3, as DNA: TGTGCCAGCTCAGCGGACAGGGACTATGGCTACACCTTC. As protein: CASSADRDYGYTF.

V usage is TRBV18 and J usage is TRBJ2-7, with 8 bases fitting TRBD1. The length of the CDR3 is 15 residues. The germline V gene has CDR1 KGHSH and CDR2 LQKENI. V trimming: 6 bases; J trimming: 4 bases; junction bases outside the gene matches: 11. CDR3 protein: CASSQGQGANYEQYF. The DNA of the CDR3 is TGTGCCAGCTCCCAGGGGCAGGGGGCAAATTACGAGCAGTACTTC. Variable domain in full (rest from reference TRBV18 and TRBJ2-7): NAGVMQNPRHLVRRRGQEARLRCSPMKGHSHVYWYRQLPEEGLKFMVYLQKENIIDESGMPKERFSAEFPKEGPSILRIQQVVRGDSAAYFCASSQGQGANYEQYFGPGTRLTVT.

The sample holds a few counts of this clone. V and J are TRBV6-5 and TRBJ2-2; 8 positions agree with TRBD1. CDR1 and CDR2 from the germline V gene are MNHEY and SVGAGI. The CDR3 has 15 residues. V dropped 7 bases and J dropped 5; count of bases not matched to a gene: 9. This CDR3 is CASTTGTGGTGELFF. CDR3 nucleotides: TGTGCCAGCACTACCGGGACAGGCGGAACCGGGGAGCTGTTTTTT.

This clone was seen more than once but under ten times. The CDR3 is CASSQEERTGELFF. CDR3 nucleotide sequence: TGCGCCAGCAGCCAAGAAGAGCGAACCGGGGAGCTGTTTTTT. The chain recombines TRBV4-3 with TRBJ2-2; D remains ambiguous. CDR1 LGHNA and CDR2 YSLEER come from the germline V gene. The CDR3 spans 14 residues. Trimming left V 0 bases short and J 5 bases short, with 7 bases between.

This clone was seen more than once but under ten times. This chain joins TRBV6-5 and TRBJ1-1, with a possible D match to TRBD1 (5 bases). The CDR3 spans 14 residues. Germline loops: CDR1 MNHEY, CDR2 SVGAGI. Trimming shortened V by 5 bases and J by 1 base, and 11 bases separated the two germline ends. CDR3 amino acids: CASSTRERNTEAFF. CDR3 nucleotide sequence: TGTGCCAGCAGTACCAGGGAAAGGAACACTGAAGCTTTCTTT.

V and J are TRBV19 and TRBJ2-5; 9 nucleotides align to TRBD2. The junction had 10 bases not matched to a gene; V was cut back by 7 bases and J by 4 bases. The CDR3 spans 15 residues. Per germline, CDR1 LNHDA and CDR2 SQIVND (reference sequence). As DNA, the CDR3 is TGTGCCAGTATGGGTAGCGGGAGCCATGCAGAGACCCAGTACTTC. This sequence encodes CASMGSGSHAETQYF.

V gene TRBV6-6 combines with J gene TRBJ2-3; the D gene is possibly TRBD1 (6 bases). This CDR3 has 14 amino acids. V lost 6 bases, J lost 2 bases, and 12 bases lay in between. CDR1 is MNHNY and CDR2 is SVGAGI in the germline V gene (reference sequence). The CDR3 protein is CASSRDTITDTQYF. In DNA form, the CDR3 reads TGTGCCAGCAGCAGGGACACCATCACAGATACGCAGTATTTT.

This clone showed up just a few times. In DNA, the CDR3 is TGTGCCAGCAGCTTAGCAGCAGGGCACGAGCAGTACTTC. Translated: CASSLAAGHEQYF. The V and J genes are TRBV11-3 and TRBJ2-7; TRBD1 is a possible D gene (5 bases). The V gene lost 1 base and the J gene lost 5 bases, with 9 bases spanning the gap. Germline V lookup: CDR1 SGHNT, CDR2 YENEEA. The CDR3 length is 13 residues.

The rearrangement joins TRBV6-1 to TRBJ2-4; 9 bases line up with TRBD2. CDR3 length: 16 amino acids. V lost 2 bases and J lost 7; bases outside the gene matches: 9. Germline V lookup: CDR1 MNHNS, CDR2 SASEGT. CDR3 in amino acids: CASSELPAGGRNIQYF. The CDR3, as DNA: TGTGCCAGCAGTGAACTCCCCGCGGGAGGGCGGAACATTCAGTACTTC.

This clone was detected only a few times. A read error may explain this, as a much larger clone is one base away. The chain couples TRBV4-2 to TRBJ2-3; D remains ambiguous. The V gene's germline CDR1 is LGHNA and CDR2 YNFKEQ. V lost 3 bases and J lost 5, with 6 bases in between. This CDR3 spans 12 amino acids. CDR3 amino acids: CASSQTGDTQYF. CDR3 nucleotide sequence: TGTGCCAGCAGCCAGACGGGAGATACGCAGTATTTT.

The rearrangement uses TRBV30 and TRBJ2-6, with 7 positions matching TRBD1. The germline V gene has CDR1 GTSNPN and CDR2 SVGIG (reference sequence). V shed 4 bases, J shed 2 bases, and the junction held 2 bases outside the gene matches. The length of the CDR3 is 14 residues. CDR3 protein: CAWIRGTGANVLTF. The DNA of the CDR3 is TGTGCCTGGATCAGGGGGACTGGGGCCAACGTCCTGACTTTC.

This chain joins TRBV15 and TRBJ1-1; D is uncertain. The CDR3 is 17 residues long. Germline CDR1 reads LNHNV; CDR2 reads YYDKDF (reference sequence). V was shortened by 3 bases and J by 6 bases, with 23 bases between the two germline ends. CDR3 in DNA: TGTGCCACCAGCAGCCAAACCCCGCAGTCTCCTCATGCTGAAGCTTTCTTT. Translated, it gives CATSSQTPQSPHAEAFF.

The CDR3 region has the DNA TGTGCCAGCAGCTCCTTGGGCGCTCAGTCCGAGCAGTACTTC. Translation gives CASSSLGAQSEQYF. V usage is TRBV7-2 and J usage is TRBJ2-7; no firm D call. From germline, CDR1 is SGHTA and CDR2 FQGNSA. V was pared by 4 bases and J by 6 bases, with 16 bases between. The CDR3 totals 14 residues.

This chain joins TRBV28 and TRBJ1-2; D call uncertain. The CDR3 consists of 14 residues. The V end was cut by 5 bases, the J end by 4 bases, with 14 bases between. Germline lookup yields CDR1 MDHEN and CDR2 SYDVKM. For the CDR3, the DNA is TGTGCCAGCAGTGAACCGGGAGGGAGCTATGGCTACACCTTC. Its translation is CASSEPGGSYGYTF.

V and J are TRBV7-8 and TRBJ1-5; D remains ambiguous. Germline CDR1 reads SGHVS; CDR2 reads FQNEAQ. CDR3 length: 14 residues. V was trimmed by 1 base and J by 3 bases, leaving 7 bases between them. Here the CDR3 DNA reads TGTGCCAGCAGCTTAGGGCAGTTCAATCAGCCCCAGCATTTT. Protein sequence: CASSLGQFNQPQHF.

The chain uses TRBV30 and TRBJ1-2; 9 nucleotides line up with TRBD1. The V segment lost 6 bases and the J segment 6 bases; nucleotides outside the gene matches: 14. Germline loops: CDR1 GTSNPN, CDR2 SVGIG (reference sequence). The CDR3 is made up of 15 amino acids. CDR3 sequence (DNA): TGTGCCTGCCTAAACTTCAACGGGACAGGGAATGGCTACACCTTC. Its protein is CACLNFNGTGNGYTF.

A few counts support this clone. The V call is TRBV5-1, the J call TRBJ2-1, with 9 nucleotides matching TRBD2. Germline V gene sequence: CDR1 SGHRS, CDR2 YFSETQ. V shed 2 bases, J shed 0 bases, and the junction held 3 bases outside the gene matches. This CDR3 has 16 residues. CDR3 region: CASSFGSGSSYNEQFF. CDR3 sequence (DNA): TGCGCCAGCAGCTTTGGTAGCGGGAGCTCCTACAATGAGCAGTTCTTC.

The rearrangement uses TRBV4-2 and TRBJ1-2, with 8 bases that match TRBD1. V shed 0 bases, J shed 2 bases, and the junction held 5 bases outside the gene matches. Germline V lookup: CDR1 LGHNA, CDR2 YNFKEQ. The CDR3 sequence is 16 residues long. CDR3 coding DNA: TGTGCCAGCAGCCAAGATTTGACAGGGGAAAACTATGGCTACACCTTC. Its protein is CASSQDLTGENYGYTF.

This clone was observed a few times. The V and J genes are TRBV7-6 and TRBJ2-5, with 8 bases fitting TRBD1. The CDR3 is made up of 15 amino acids. The V gene end was trimmed by 5 bases and the J gene end by 2 bases; junction bases not matched to a gene: 7. Germline CDR1 is SGHVS and CDR2 is FNYEAQ. The CDR3 reads CASSQTTGGQETQYF. The CDR3 nucleotides are TGTGCCAGCAGCCAGACCACAGGGGGTCAAGAGACCCAGTACTTC.

This clone was detected many times. The chain has TRBV30 and TRBJ1-2, with TRBD1 matching 8 bases. V shed 4 bases, J shed 9 bases, and the junction held 13 bases outside the gene matches. Looked up from germline, CDR1 is GTSNPN and CDR2 is SVGIG (reference sequence). The CDR3 spans 14 residues. The CDR3 loop is CAWTLGTGTYSYTF. The CDR3 region has the DNA TGTGCCTGGACCCTGGGGACAGGCACATATAGCTACACCTTC.

The chain employs TRBV19 and TRBJ2-1, with D perhaps matching TRBD1 (7 bases). Germline V gene sequence: CDR1 LNHDA, CDR2 SQIVND (reference sequence). The V and J ends lost 7 bases and 3 bases respectively, with 13 bases between them. The CDR3 sequence is 14 residues long. CDR3 sequence (DNA): TGTGCCAGTAACGCGGGACAGCTCTACAATGAGCAGTTCTTC. This gives the protein CASNAGQLYNEQFF.

This clone was recorded at least ten times. The chain has TRBV4-3 and TRBJ2-1, with TRBD2 identical over 7 bases. Per germline, CDR1 LGHNA and CDR2 YSLEER. V dropped 4 bases and J dropped 0; count of bases not matched to a gene: 3. The CDR3 extends over 15 amino acids. CDR3 bases: TGCGCCAGCAGCCCGCAGCGGGACTCCTACAATGAGCAGTTCTTC. Protein: CASSPQRDSYNEQFF.